The clone carrying this TCR beta chain came up once. This sample stems from a study of T cell repertoires in ileal Crohn's disease. The time point: neoterminal ileum biopsy at postoperative endoscopy, about 6 months after surgery. Profiled with immunoSEQ multiplex PCR; TCRdb holds only in-frame clones, not every one. The table lists 9,000 to 9,500 clones, roughly 80% of them singletons. The CDR3 covers 14 residues. Germline V gene sequence: CDR1 SNHLY, CDR2 FYNNEI. With 5 bases removed from V and 2 bases from J, the gap between germline ends came to 11 bases. The receptor was isolated from an adult with Crohn's disease. The V and J genes are TRBV2 and TRBJ2-3; perhaps TRBD2 as D (6 bases). The specimen sequenced was ileal tissue. CDR3 loop: CASSIAAFTDTQYF. The CDR3 region has the DNA TGTGCCAGCAGTATAGCGGCATTCACAGATACGCAGTATTTT.